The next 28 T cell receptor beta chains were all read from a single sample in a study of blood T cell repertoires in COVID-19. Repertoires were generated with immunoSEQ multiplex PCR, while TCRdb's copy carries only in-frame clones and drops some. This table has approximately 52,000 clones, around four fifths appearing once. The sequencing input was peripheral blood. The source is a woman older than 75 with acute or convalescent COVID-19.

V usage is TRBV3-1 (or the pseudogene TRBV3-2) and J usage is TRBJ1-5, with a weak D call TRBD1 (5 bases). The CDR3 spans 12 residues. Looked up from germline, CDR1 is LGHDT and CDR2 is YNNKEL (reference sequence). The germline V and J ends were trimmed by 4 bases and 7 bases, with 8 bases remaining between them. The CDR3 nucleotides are TGTGCCAGCAGCCGGGGCGGACAGCCCCAGCATTTT. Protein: CASSRGGQPQHF.

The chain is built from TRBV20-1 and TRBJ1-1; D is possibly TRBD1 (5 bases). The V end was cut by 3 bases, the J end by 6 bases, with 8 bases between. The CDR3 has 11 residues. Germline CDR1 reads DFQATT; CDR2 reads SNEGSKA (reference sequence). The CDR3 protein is CSASGTAEAFF. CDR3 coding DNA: TGCAGTGCTAGTGGGACTGCTGAAGCTTTCTTT.

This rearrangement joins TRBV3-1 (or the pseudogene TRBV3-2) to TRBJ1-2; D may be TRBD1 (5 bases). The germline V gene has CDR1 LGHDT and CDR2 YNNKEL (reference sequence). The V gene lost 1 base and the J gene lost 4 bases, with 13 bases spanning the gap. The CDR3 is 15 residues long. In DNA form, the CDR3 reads TGTGCCAGCAGCCAAGTATCCGGGGGGGGCTATGGCTACACCTTC. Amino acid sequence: CASSQVSGGGYGYTF.

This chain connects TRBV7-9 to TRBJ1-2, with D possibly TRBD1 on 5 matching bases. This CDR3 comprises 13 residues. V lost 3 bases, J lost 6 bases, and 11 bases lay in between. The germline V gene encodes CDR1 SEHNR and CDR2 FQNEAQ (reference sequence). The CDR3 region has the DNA TGTGCCAGCAGCTTGTGGGGCGAGAATGGCTACACCTTC. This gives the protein CASSLWGENGYTF. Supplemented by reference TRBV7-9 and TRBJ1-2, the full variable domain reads DTGVSQNPRHKITKRGQNVTFRCDPISEHNRLYWYRQTLGQGPEFLTYFQNEAQLEKSRLLSDRFSAERPKGSFSTLEIQRTEQGDSAMYLCASSLWGENGYTFGSGTRLTVV.

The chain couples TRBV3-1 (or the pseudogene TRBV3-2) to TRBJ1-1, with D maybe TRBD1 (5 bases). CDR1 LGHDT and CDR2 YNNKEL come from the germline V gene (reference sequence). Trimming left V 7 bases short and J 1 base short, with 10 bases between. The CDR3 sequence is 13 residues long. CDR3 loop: CASNWGGNTEAFF. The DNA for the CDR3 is TGTGCCAGCAACTGGGGCGGGAACACTGAAGCTTTCTTT.

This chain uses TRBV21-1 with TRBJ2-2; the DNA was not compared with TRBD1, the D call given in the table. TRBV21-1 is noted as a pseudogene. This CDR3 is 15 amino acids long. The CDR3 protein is CARKTGTGIPGELFF. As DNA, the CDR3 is TGTGCCAGAAAAACCGGGACAGGGATACCCGGGGAGCTGTTTTTT.

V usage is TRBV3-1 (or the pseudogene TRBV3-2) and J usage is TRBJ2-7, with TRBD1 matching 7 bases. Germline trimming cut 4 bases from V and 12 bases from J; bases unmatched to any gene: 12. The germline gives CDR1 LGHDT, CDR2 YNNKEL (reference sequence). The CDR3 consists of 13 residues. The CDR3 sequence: CASSRNRGVESYF. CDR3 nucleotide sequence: TGTGCCAGCAGCCGGAACAGGGGAGTCGAGTCGTACTTC.

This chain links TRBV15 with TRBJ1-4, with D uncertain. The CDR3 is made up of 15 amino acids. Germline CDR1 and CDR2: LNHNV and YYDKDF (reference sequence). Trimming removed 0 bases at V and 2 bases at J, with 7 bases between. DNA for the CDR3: TGTGCCACCAGCAGAGAGTCAGGCACTAATGAAAAACTGTTTTTT. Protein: CATSRESGTNEKLFF.

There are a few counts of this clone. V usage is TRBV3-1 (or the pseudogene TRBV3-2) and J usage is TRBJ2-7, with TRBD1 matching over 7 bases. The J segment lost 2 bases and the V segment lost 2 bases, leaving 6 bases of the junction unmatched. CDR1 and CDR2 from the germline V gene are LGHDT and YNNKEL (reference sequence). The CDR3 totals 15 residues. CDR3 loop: CASSQYPGGPYEQYF. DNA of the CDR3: TGTGCCAGCAGCCAATATCCAGGGGGTCCCTACGAGCAGTACTTC.

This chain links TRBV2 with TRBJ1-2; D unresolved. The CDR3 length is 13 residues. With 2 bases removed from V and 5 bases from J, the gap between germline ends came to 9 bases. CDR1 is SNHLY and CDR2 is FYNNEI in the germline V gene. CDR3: CASSERRDYGYTF. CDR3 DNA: TGTGCCAGCAGTGAACGTAGAGATTATGGCTACACCTTC.

The CDR3 nucleotides read TGTGCCAGCAGTGAAGGGACATCGGCGCATTATGGCTACACCTTC. It is translated as CASSEGTSAHYGYTF. The chain carries TRBV6-1 and TRBJ1-2; a weak D match, TRBD1 (5 bases). Germline-derived CDR1 and CDR2 are MNHNS and SASEGT. The length of the CDR3 is 15 residues. V was cut by 1 base and J by 5 bases, with 14 bases left in between.

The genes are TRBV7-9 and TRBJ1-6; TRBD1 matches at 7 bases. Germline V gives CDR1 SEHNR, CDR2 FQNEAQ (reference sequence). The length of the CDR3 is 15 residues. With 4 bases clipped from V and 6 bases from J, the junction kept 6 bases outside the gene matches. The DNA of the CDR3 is TGTGCCAGCAGCTCCCAGACAGGGATTAATTCACCCCTCCACTTT. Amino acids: CASSSQTGINSPLHF.

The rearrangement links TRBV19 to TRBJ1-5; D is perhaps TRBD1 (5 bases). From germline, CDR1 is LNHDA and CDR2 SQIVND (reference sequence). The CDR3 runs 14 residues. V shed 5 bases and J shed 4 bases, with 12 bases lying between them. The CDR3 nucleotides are TGTGCCAGTAGTGTCGTCGGGGGTAATCAGCCCCAGCATTTT. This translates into CASSVVGGNQPQHF.

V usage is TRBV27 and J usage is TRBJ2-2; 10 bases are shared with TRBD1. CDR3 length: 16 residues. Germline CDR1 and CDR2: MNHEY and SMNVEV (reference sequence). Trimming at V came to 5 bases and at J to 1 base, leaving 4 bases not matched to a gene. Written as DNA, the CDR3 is TGTGCCAGCAGTCAAGACAGGGGGCGGAACACCGGGGAGCTGTTTTTT. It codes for CASSQDRGRNTGELFF.

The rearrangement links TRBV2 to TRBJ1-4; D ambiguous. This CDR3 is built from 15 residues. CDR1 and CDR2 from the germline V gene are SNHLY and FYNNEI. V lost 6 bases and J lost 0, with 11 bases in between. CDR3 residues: CASRPRSATNEKLFF. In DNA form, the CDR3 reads TGTGCCAGCAGGCCAAGGAGTGCAACTAATGAAAAACTGTTTTTT. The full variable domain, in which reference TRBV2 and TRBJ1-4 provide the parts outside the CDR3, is EPEVTQTPSHQVTQMGQEVILRCVPISNHLYFYWYRQILGQKVEFLVSFYNNEISEKSEIFDDQFSVERPDGSNFTLKIRSTKLEDSAMYFCASRPRSATNEKLFFGSGTQLSVL.

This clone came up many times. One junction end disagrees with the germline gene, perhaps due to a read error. CDR3 sequence (DNA): TGTGCCAGCAGCAAAGAGAGGAGAACAAACACCGGGGAGCTGTTTTTT. It codes for CASSKERRTNTGELFF. The chain recombines TRBV14 with TRBJ2-2; the D is unclear. The CDR3 contains 16 residues. CDR1 is SGHDN and CDR2 is FVKESK in the germline V gene.

DNA for the CDR3: TGTGCCAGCTCACCGCAAGGACAGGGGAACTCCTACGAGCAGTACTTC. Encoded protein: CASSPQGQGNSYEQYF. J is TRBJ2-7 and V is TRBV18; 9 bases are a match to TRBD1. Germline V lookup: CDR1 KGHSH, CDR2 LQKENI. V shed 3 bases, J shed 0 bases, and the junction held 6 bases outside the gene matches. The CDR3 runs 16 residues. Combining the CDR3 with reference TRBV18 and TRBJ2-7 gives the whole variable domain NAGVMQNPRHLVRRRGQEARLRCSPMKGHSHVYWYRQLPEEGLKFMVYLQKENIIDESGMPKERFSAEFPKEGPSILRIQQVVRGDSAAYFCASSPQGQGNSYEQYFGPGTRLTVT.

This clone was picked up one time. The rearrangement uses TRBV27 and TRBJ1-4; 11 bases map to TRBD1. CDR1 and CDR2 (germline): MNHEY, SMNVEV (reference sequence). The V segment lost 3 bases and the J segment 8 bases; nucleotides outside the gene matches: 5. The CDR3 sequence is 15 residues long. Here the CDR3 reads CASSFTGTGGEKLFF. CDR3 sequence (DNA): TGTGCCAGCAGTTTCACCGGGACAGGGGGAGAAAAACTGTTTTTT.

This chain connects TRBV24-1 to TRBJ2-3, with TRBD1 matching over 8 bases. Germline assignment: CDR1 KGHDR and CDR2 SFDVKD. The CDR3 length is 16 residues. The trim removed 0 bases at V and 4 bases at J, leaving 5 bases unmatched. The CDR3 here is CATSDLRAGGADTQYF. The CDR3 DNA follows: TGTGCCACCAGTGATTTGAGGGCAGGGGGCGCAGATACGCAGTATTTT.

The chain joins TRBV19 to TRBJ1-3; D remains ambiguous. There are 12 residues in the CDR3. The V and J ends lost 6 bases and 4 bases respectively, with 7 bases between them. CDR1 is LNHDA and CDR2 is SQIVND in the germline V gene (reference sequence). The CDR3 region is CASRSRGNTIYF. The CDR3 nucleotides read TGTGCCAGTAGGTCGAGGGGAAACACCATATATTTT.

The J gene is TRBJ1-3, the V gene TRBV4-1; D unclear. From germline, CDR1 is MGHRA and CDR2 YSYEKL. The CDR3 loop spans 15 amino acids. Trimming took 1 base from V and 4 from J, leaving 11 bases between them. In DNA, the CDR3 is TGCGCCAGCAGCCAAGGGGCCTCGGCGGGAAACACCATATATTTT. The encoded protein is CASSQGASAGNTIYF.

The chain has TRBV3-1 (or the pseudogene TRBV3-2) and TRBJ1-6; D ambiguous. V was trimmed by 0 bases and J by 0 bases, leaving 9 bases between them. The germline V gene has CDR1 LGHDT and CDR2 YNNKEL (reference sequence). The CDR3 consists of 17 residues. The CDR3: CASSQDYVSSYNSPLHF. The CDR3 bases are TGTGCCAGCAGCCAAGATTACGTGAGCTCCTATAATTCACCCCTCCACTTT.

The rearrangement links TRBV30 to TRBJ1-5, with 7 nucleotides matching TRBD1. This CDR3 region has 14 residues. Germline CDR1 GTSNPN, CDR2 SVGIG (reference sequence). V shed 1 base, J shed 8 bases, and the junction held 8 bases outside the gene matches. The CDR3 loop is CAWSADRVGKPQHF. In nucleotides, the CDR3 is TGTGCCTGGAGTGCCGACAGGGTGGGCAAGCCCCAGCATTTT.

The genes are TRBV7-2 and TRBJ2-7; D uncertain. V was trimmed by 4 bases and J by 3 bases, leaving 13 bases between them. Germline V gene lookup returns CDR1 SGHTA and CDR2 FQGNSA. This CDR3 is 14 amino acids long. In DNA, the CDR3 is TGTGCCAGCAGCTACCCACCACACCTCTACGAGCAGTACTTC. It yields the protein CASSYPPHLYEQYF.

The CDR3 DNA sequence: TGTGCCAGCAGGCCCACGGGTCAGGGGGGTGAGCAGTTCTTC. The encoded protein is CASRPTGQGGEQFF. The chain is built from TRBV6-5 and TRBJ2-1; possibly TRBD1 for D (7 bases). V dropped 6 bases and J dropped 9 bases, with 18 bases sitting between them. Germline CDR1 and CDR2: MNHEY and SVGAGI. The CDR3 is 14 residues long.

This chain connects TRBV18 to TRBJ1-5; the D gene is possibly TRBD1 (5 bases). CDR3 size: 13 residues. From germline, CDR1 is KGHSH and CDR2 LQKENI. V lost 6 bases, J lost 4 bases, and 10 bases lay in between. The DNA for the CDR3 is TGTGCCAGCTCGTGGGACTTAAATCAGCCCCAGCATTTT. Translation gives CASSWDLNQPQHF.

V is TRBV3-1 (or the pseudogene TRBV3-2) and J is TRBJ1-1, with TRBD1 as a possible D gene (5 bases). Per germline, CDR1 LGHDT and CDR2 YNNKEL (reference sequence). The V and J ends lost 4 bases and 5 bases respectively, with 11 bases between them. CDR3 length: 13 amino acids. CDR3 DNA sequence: TGTGCCAGCAGCCTCGGGGGGGGAACTGAAGCTTTCTTT. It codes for CASSLGGGTEAFF.

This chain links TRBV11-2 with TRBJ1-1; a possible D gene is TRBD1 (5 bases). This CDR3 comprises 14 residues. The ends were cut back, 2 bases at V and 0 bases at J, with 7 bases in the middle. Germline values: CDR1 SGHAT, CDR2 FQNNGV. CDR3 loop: CASSLQGVNTEAFF. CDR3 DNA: TGTGCCAGCAGCTTACAGGGCGTGAACACTGAAGCTTTCTTT.